This TCR beta chain was recovered during a study of regulatory T cells in long-lasting Graves disease. Study details: The definition of persistent Graves' disease was over 5 years of antithyroid drugs with positive TSH receptor antibodies. Study-wide points: TRBV28 was favored in persistent disease, as were TRBJ1-2 and TRBJ2-5.

This clonotype was detected a few times. The antigen remains unidentified. The time point: persistent/refractory GD, antithyroid drugs over 5 years with positive TRAb. RNA isolated from PBMCs was used to make the TCR library. Arm-PCR with iRepertoire HTBI primers amplified the CDR3 regions for these TCR beta libraries. A single record per CDR3 protein comes from TCRdb applying MiXCR to the multiplex PCR reads. Seen here are under 500,000 distinct CDR3 sequences, about a fifth observed once, and the top ten hold around 21%. Trimming at V came to 4 bases and at J to 4 bases, leaving 15 bases not matched to a gene. Germline assignment: CDR1 KGHSH and CDR2 LQKENI. The CDR3 totals 18 residues.

The chain links TRBV18 to TRBJ2-2, with 7 bases that match TRBD1. The source material was peripheral blood mononuclear cells (PBMCs), sampled when the disease was refractory, from a patient treated with antithyroid drugs. This receptor was identified in a female donor with Graves disease. CDR3 in amino acids: CASSQSPNRGSGTGELFF. The CDR3 nucleotides are TGTGCCAGCTCACAGAGTCCAAACAGGGGATCGGGCACCGGGGAGCTGTTTTTT.